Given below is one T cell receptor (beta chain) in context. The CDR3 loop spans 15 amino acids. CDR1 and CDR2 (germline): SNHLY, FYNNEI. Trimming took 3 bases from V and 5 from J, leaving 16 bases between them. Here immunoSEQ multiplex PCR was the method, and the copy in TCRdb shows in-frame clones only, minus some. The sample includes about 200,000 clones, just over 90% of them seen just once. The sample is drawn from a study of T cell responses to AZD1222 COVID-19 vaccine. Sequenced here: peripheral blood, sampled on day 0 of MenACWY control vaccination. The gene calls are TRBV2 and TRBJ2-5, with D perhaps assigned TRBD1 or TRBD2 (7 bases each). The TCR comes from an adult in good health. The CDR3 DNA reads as TGTGCCAGCAGTGAGATGGGGACAGCGGGGGAGACCCAGTACTTC. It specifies CASSEMGTAGETQYF.